This is a list of T cell receptor beta chains from one sample in a study of OX40 agonist ivuxolimab in advanced cancers. Generated by immunoSEQ multiplex PCR, the TCRdb table keeps only in-frame clones and is missing some. Here the sample spans roughly 69,000 clones, approximately 87% being singletons. The source material was CD4+ or CD8+ T cells sorted from blood, sampled in a trial of the OX40 agonist ivuxolimab. The source is an adult with an advanced solid tumor such as melanoma, head and neck, liver or kidney cancer. Both conserved end residues are part of each CDR3. The D gene is left open where the match is weak. Clone size is given for some rows only: seen once, a few or many times, or a class if the clone is expanded.

D	size	V	J	DNA	CDR3
NA	NA	TRBV4-1	TRBJ2-7	TGCGCCAGCAGCCAAGGACAAGGACCAGCGAGGGAGCAGTACTTC	CASSQGQGPAREQYF
NA	NA	TRBV6-6	TRBJ1-5	TGTGCCAGCAGTTACGAAGGGATTAACAATCAGCCCCAGCATTTT	CASSYEGINNQPQHF
NA	NA	TRBV27	TRBJ1-2	TGTGCCAGCAGTTTGTCCAGCAGCTATGGCTACACCTTC	CASSLSSSYGYTF
NA	once	TRBV9	TRBJ1-1	TGTGCCAGCAGCGCTTCAGGGGCAGTCTTGAACACTGAAGCTTTCTTT	CASSASGAVLNTEAFF
TRBD1	NA	TRBV18	TRBJ1-1	TGTGCCAGCTCACCACTAGGACAGGGGACGGTAACTGAAGCTTTCTTT	CASSPLGQGTVTEAFF
NA	once	TRBV5-1	TRBJ2-1	TGCGCCAGCAGCTTCGGGGGTGTAACAGTCAGGGAGCAGTTCTTC	CASSFGGVTVREQFF
NA	NA	TRBV14	TRBJ2-7	TGTGCCAGCAGCCGACATCACGAGCAGTACTTC	CASSRHHEQYF
NA	NA	TRBV16	TRBJ1-2	TGTGCCAGCAGCCGATCCGGGAACGGAGCTTATGGCTACACCTTC	CASSRSGNGAYGYTF
TRBD2	NA	TRBV4-1	TRBJ2-7	TGCGCCAGCAGCCCTAAAGCGCTAGCGGCGTCGGACGAGCAGTACTTC	CASSPKALAASDEQYF
NA	NA	TRBV7-9	TRBJ2-3	TGTGCCAGCAGCTTCGGCGGGCCCACAGATACGCAGTATTTT	CASSFGGPTDTQYF
NA	NA	TRBV30	TRBJ2-2	TGTGCCTGGGCCCGGTTCTCCGGGGAGCTGTTTTTT	CAWARFSGELFF
NA	NA	TRBV14	TRBJ2-3	TGTGCCAGCAGCCGGTCGGGGCGAACGCAGTATTTT	CASSRSGRTQYF
NA	NA	TRBV6-1	TRBJ1-1	TGTGCCAGCAGTGAAGGATTGAACACTGAAGCTTTCTTT	CASSEGLNTEAFF
TRBD1	NA	TRBV6-5	TRBJ2-2	TGTGCCAGCAGTTACGTCGGGACAGGGCGAACCGGGGAGCTGTTTTTT	CASSYVGTGRTGELFF
NA	NA	TRBV27	TRBJ2-1	TGTGCCAGCAGTTTTCCGGGGACCCGCAAGGAGCAGTTCTTC	CASSFPGTRKEQFF
TRBD1	NA	TRBV27	TRBJ1-2	TGTGCCAGCAGGGGACAGGGGCGGAACTATGGCTACACCTTC	CASRGQGRNYGYTF
NA	NA	TRBV1	TRBJ2-7	TGCACCAGCAGCCCGGGGGAGTCCTACGAGCAGTACTTC	CTSSPGESYEQYF
NA	NA	TRBV6-1	TRBJ1-4	TGTGCCAGCAGTGGCTATCCGGGGGCAGGCACTAATGAAAAACTGTTTTTT	CASSGYPGAGTNEKLFF
TRBD1	NA	TRBV6-6	TRBJ1-6	TGTGCCAGCAGTTACTCTCAGGGGGCTAGATCACCCCTCCACTTT	CASSYSQGARSPLHF
TRBD1	NA	TRBV5-1	TRBJ2-1	TGCGCCAGCAGTAACGCACAGGGGTCCAATGAGCAGTTCTTC	CASSNAQGSNEQFF
NA	NA	TRBV6-5	TRBJ2-7	TGTGCCAGCAGATATAGATCAGGGAGTGAGCAGTACTTC	CASRYRSGSEQYF
NA	once	TRBV18	TRBJ1-6	TGTGCCAGCTCAGAACAGGACTCCTATAATTCACCCCTCCACTTT	CASSEQDSYNSPLHF
TRBD1	NA	TRBV9	TRBJ1-5	TGTGCCAGCAGCAAAACAGGGGGGCCCAATCAGCCCCAGCATTTT	CASSKTGGPNQPQHF
NA	NA	TRBV4-3	TRBJ2-3	TGCGCCAGCAGCCAGCCGGCAGTTCCTAGCACAGATACGCAGTATTTT	CASSQPAVPSTDTQYF
NA	once	TRBV25-1	TRBJ1-3	TGTGCCAGCAGTGAAAGTATGGCGAACTCGGGGGAAAACACCATATATTTT	CASSESMANSGENTIYF
NA	NA	TRBV28	TRBJ2-1	TGTGCCAGCAGTTTAGTAGGGTCTAGCAAGTTCTTC	CASSLVGSSKFF
NA	NA	TRBV5-6	TRBJ1-2	TGTGCCAGCAGCTTGGGTGAGGGGAACTATGGCTACACCTTC	CASSLGEGNYGYTF
NA	NA	TRBV13	TRBJ2-5	TGTGCCAGCGGGGGACCCTTCCAAGAGACCCAGTACTTC	CASGGPFQETQYF
TRBD2	once	TRBV28	TRBJ2-7	TGTGCCAGCAGAACTAGCGGGGGAGCCTACGAGCAGTACTTC	CASRTSGGAYEQYF
TRBD2	NA	TRBV11-3	TRBJ2-7	TGTGCCAGCAGCCCTGGGACTAGCTCCTCCTCATCCTACGAGCAGTACTTC	CASSPGTSSSSSYEQYF
NA	NA	TRBV13	TRBJ2-1	TGTGCCAGCAGCGCCCGGGTGCTCGGTTGGCGTTTTGGGGGTTATTCTACCTACAATGAGCAGTTCTTC	CASSARVLGWRFGGYSTYNEQFF
NA	NA	TRBV6-5	TRBJ2-5	TGTGCCAGCAGTGGATTAGCGGTAGGAGAGACCCAGTACTTC	CASSGLAVGETQYF
TRBD2	NA	TRBV4-3	TRBJ2-2	TGCGCCAGCAGCACGACTAGCGGGGGGGCATTTGGGGAGCTGTTTTTT	CASSTTSGGAFGELFF
NA	NA	TRBV30	TRBJ1-2	TGTGCCTGGAGTGTAGGGGCTACAAACTATGGCTACACCTTC	CAWSVGATNYGYTF
NA	NA	TRBV7-9	TRBJ2-7	TGTGCCAGCAGCTTTGGGGGCGCGGACGAGCAGTACTTC	CASSFGGADEQYF
NA	NA	TRBV30	TRBJ1-4	TGTGCCTGGAGTGGAGGGGTCGAAAAACTGTTTTTT	CAWSGGVEKLFF
NA	NA	TRBV6-6	TRBJ1-2	TGTGCCAGCATGGCCAACTATGGCTACACCTTC	CASMANYGYTF
NA	NA	TRBV5-1	TRBJ1-2	TGCGCCAGCAGCTTGGGGCAGCGCGACTATGGCTACACCTTC	CASSLGQRDYGYTF
TRBD1	once	TRBV19	TRBJ2-6	TGTGCCAGTACCACCCAGCAGGGGGCTGGGGCCAACGTCCTGACTTTC	CASTTQQGAGANVLTF
TRBD1	NA	TRBV7-9	TRBJ2-7	TGTGCCAGCAGCCCGCCCCAGAGACAGGGGGGGAGCGAGCAGTACTTC	CASSPPQRQGGSEQYF
TRBD1	NA	TRBV19	TRBJ1-1	TGTGCCAGTAGTAACGACAGGGTCACTGAAGCTTTCTTT	CASSNDRVTEAFF
NA	few	TRBV6-6	TRBJ2-1	TGTGCCAGCACCGACCTAGCCCGGGAGCAGTTCTTC	CASTDLAREQFF
NA	NA	TRBV4-2	TRBJ2-3	TGTGCCAGCAGCCAGACCGATTCCCTGGATACGCAGTATTTT	CASSQTDSLDTQYF
TRBD2	NA	TRBV5-1	TRBJ2-1	TGCGCCAGCAGCTTAGCGGGGAGCTCCTACAATGAGCAGTTCTTC	CASSLAGSSYNEQFF